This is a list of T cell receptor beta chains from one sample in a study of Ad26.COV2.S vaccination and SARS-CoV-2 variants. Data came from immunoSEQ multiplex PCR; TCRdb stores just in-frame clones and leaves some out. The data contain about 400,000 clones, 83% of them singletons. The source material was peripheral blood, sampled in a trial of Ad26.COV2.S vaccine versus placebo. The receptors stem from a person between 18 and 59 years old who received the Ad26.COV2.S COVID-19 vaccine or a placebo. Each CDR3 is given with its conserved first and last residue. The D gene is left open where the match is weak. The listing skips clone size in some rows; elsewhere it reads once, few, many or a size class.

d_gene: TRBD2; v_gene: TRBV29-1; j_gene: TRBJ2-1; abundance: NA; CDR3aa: CSVLGLAGIYKMSSYNEQFF; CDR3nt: TGCAGCGTCCTTGGACTAGCGGGGATCTATAAGATGAGCTCCTACAATGAGCAGTTCTTC
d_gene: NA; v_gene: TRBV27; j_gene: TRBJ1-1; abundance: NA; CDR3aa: CASSTPPRGAFF; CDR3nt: TGTGCCAGCAGTACCCCGCCCCGAGGAGCTTTCTTT
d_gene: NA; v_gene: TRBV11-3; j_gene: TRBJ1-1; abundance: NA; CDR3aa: CASTLGTGRGAFF; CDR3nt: TGTGCCAGCACCCTAGGAACAGGGAGAGGCGCTTTCTTT
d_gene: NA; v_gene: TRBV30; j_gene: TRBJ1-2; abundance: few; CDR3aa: CAWDTAHYGYTF; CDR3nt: TGTGCCTGGGATACAGCTCACTATGGCTACACCTTC
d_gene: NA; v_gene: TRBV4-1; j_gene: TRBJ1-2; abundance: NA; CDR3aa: CASSQERGGANYGYTF; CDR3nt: TGCGCCAGCAGCCAAGAGAGGGGGGGAGCTAACTATGGCTACACCTTC
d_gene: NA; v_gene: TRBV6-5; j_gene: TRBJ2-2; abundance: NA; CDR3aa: CASSYSWGAGGELFF; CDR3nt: TGTGCCAGCAGTTACTCCTGGGGCGCTGGCGGGGAGCTGTTTTTT
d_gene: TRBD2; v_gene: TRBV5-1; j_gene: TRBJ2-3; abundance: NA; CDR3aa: CASSVLAGRSTDTQYF; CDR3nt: TGCGCCAGCAGCGTACTAGCGGGGAGGAGCACAGATACGCAGTATTTT
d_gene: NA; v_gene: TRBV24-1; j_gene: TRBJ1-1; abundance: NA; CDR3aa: CATSDAGSTEAFF; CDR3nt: TGTGCCACCAGTGATGCGGGTTCCACTGAAGCTTTCTTT
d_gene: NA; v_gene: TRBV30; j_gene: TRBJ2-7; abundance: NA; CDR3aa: CAWRRSAGNEQYF; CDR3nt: TGTGCCTGGAGAAGGAGCGCCGGCAACGAGCAGTACTTC
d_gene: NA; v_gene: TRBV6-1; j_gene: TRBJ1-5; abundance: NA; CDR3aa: CASSELVRQPQHF; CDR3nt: TGTGCCAGCAGTGAACTCGTCCGTCAGCCCCAGCATTTT
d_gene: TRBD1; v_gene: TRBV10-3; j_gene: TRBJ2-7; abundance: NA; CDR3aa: CASGTGSYEQYF; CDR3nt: TGTGCCTCCGGGACAGGGAGCTACGAGCAGTACTTC
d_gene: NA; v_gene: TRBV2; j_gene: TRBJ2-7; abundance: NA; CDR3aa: CASSADPAAISYEQYF; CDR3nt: TGTGCCAGCAGTGCAGACCCGGCAGCAATATCCTACGAGCAGTACTTC
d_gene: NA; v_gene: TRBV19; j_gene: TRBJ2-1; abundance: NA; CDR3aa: CASSMGSSYNEQFF; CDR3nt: TGTGCCAGTAGTATGGGAAGCTCCTACAATGAGCAGTTCTTC
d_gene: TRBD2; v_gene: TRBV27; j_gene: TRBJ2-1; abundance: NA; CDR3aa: CASSLKAPTSSGNEQFF; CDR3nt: TGTGCCAGCAGTTTAAAGGCCCCGACTAGCTCTGGCAATGAGCAGTTCTTC
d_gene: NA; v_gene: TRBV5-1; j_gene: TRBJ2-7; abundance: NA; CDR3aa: CASSLLPHGSSYEQYF; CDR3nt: TGCGCCAGCAGCTTGCTACCCCACGGGAGCTCCTACGAGCAGTACTTC
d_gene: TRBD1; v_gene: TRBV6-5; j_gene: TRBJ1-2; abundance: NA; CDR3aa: CASSSDRGDYGYTF; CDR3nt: TGTGCCAGCAGTTCGGACAGGGGCGACTATGGCTACACCTTC
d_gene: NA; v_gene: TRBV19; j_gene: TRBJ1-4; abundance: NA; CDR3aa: CASSNGPKGLFF; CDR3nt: TGTGCCAGTAGTAACGGACCTAAGGGGCTGTTTTTT
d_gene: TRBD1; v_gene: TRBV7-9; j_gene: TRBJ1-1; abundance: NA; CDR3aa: CASSSTGSVEAFF; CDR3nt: TGTGCCAGCAGCTCGACAGGGTCCGTTGAAGCTTTCTTT
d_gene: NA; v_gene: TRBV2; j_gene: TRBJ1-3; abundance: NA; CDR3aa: CASSGVGFGNTIYF; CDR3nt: TGTGCCAGCAGTGGGGTAGGGTTTGGAAACACCATATATTTT
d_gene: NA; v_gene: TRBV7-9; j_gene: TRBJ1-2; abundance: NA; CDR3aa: CASSLEGAGGYTF; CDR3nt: TGTGCCAGCAGCTTAGAAGGGGCTGGAGGCTACACCTTC
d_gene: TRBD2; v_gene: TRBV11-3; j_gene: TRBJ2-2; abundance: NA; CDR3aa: CASSFWVTSGTGELFF; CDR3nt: TGTGCCAGCAGCTTTTGGGTGACTAGCGGAACCGGGGAGCTGTTTTTT
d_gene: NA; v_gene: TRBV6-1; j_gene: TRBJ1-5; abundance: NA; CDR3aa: CASSDRAGILGSNQPQHF; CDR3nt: TGTGCCAGCAGTGATCGGGCAGGGATTTTAGGCAGCAATCAGCCCCAGCATTTT
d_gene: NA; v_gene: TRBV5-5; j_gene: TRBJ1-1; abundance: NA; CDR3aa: CASSLGKNTEAFF; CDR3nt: TGTGCCAGCAGCTTGGGCAAAAACACTGAAGCTTTCTTT
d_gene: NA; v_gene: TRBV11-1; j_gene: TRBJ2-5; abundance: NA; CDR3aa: CASSYPSWQTQYF; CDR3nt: TGTGCCAGCAGCTACCCAAGTTGGCAGACCCAGTACTTC
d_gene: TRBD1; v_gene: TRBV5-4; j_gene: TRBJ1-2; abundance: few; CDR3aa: CASSKGTGGVYGYTF; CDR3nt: TGTGCCAGCAGCAAAGGGACAGGAGGCGTCTATGGCTACACCTTC
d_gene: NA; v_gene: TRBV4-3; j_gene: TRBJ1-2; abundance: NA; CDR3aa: CASSQESAGTSYTF; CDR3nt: TGCGCCAGCAGCCAAGAATCGGCAGGGACTAGCTACACCTTC
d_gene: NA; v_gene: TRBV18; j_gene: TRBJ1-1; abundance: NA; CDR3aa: CASSPTIVDTEAFF; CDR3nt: TGTGCCAGCTCACCGACCATCGTGGATACTGAAGCTTTCTTT
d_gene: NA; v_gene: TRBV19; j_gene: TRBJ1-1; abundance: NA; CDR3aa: CASSGPDWVNTEAFF; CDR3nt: TGTGCCAGTAGTGGTCCTGATTGGGTGAACACTGAAGCTTTCTTT
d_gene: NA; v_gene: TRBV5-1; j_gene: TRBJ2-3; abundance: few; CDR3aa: CASSSIGIGTDTQYF; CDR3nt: TGCGCCAGCAGCTCGATCGGAATAGGAACAGATACGCAGTATTTT
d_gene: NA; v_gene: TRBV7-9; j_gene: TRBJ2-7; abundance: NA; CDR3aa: CASSLEPYEQYF; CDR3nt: TGTGCCAGCAGCTTAGAGCCCTACGAGCAGTACTTC
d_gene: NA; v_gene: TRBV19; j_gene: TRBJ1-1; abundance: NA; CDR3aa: CASSDPTGTEAFF; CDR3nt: TGTGCCAGTAGTGATCCAACCGGCACTGAAGCTTTCTTT
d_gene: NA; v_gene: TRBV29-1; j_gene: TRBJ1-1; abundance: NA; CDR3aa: CSVYTPMNTEAFF; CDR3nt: TGCAGCGTTTACACACCCATGAACACTGAAGCTTTCTTT
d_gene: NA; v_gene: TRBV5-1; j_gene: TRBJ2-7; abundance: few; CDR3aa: CASSLDTNSYEQYF; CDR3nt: TGCGCCAGCAGCTTGGATACAAATTCCTACGAGCAGTACTTC
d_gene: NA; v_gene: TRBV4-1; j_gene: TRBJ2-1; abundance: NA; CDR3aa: CASSLDGSSYNEQFF; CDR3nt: TGCGCCAGCAGCCTTGACGGGAGCTCCTACAATGAGCAGTTCTTC
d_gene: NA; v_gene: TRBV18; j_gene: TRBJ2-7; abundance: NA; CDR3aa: CASSSGPAGYEQYF; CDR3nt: TGTGCCAGCTCATCGGGACCGGCGGGCTACGAGCAGTACTTC
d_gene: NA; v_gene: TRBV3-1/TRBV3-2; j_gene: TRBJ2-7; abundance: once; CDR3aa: CASSQTNSFEQYF; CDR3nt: TGTGCCAGCAGCCAAACAAACAGCTTCGAGCAGTACTTC
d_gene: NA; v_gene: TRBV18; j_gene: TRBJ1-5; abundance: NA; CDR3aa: CASSPGIGTSDQPQHF; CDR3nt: TGTGCCAGCTCACCAGGGATCGGGACCTCTGATCAGCCCCAGCATTTT
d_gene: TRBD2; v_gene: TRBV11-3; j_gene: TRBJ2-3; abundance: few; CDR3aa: CASSPGGLNTQYF; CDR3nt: TGTGCCAGCAGCCCGGGGGGGCTAAATACGCAGTATTTT
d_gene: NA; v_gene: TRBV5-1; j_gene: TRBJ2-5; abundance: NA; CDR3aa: CASSLTSSVNRETQYF; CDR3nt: TGCGCCAGCAGCTTAACGTCGTCGGTAAATCGGGAGACCCAGTACTTC
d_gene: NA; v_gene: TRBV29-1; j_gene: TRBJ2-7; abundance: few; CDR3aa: CSARSGTYEQYF; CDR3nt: TGCAGCGCCCGTAGCGGCACCTACGAGCAGTACTTC
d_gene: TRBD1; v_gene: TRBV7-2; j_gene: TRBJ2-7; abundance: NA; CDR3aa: CASSPINDRGEQYF; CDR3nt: TGTGCCAGCAGCCCAATTAACGACAGGGGCGAGCAGTACTTC
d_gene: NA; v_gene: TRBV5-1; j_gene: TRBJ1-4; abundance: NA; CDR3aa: CASSLAFRVATNEKLFF; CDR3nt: TGCGCCAGCAGCTTGGCCTTCAGAGTTGCAACTAATGAAAAACTGTTTTTT
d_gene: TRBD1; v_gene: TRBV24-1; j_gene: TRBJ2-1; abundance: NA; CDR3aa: CATGVPRGGAEGNEQFF; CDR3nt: TGTGCCACCGGAGTACCTAGAGGGGGCGCAGAGGGCAATGAGCAGTTCTTC
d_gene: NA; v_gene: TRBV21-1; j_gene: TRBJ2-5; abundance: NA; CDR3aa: CASSREDRANQETQYF; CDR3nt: TGTGCCAGCAGCAGAGAGGACAGGGCGAATCAAGAGACCCAGTACTTC
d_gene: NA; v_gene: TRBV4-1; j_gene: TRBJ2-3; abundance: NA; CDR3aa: CASSQSPTASGTDTQYF; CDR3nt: TGCGCCAGCAGCCAATCTCCGACAGCCTCGGGAACAGATACGCAGTATTTT
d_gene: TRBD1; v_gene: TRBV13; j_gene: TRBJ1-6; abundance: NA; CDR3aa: CASSENRGRSPLHF; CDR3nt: TGTGCCAGCAGCGAAAACAGGGGGCGTTCACCCCTCCACTTT
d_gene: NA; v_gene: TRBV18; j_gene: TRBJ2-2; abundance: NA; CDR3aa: CASSPPELRGRELFF; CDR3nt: TGTGCCAGCTCACCGCCGGAGCTCAGGGGCCGGGAGCTGTTTTTT
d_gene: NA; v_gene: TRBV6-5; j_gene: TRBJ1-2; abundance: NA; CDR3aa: CASSYSTGGGYTF; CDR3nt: TGTGCCAGCAGTTACTCAACAGGTGGCGGCTACACCTTC
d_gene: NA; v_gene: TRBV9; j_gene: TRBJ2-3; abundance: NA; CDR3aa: CASSAWGRAQYF; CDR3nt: TGTGCCAGCAGCGCCTGGGGGAGAGCGCAGTATTTT
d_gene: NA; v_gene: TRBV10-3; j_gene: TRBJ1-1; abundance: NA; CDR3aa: CAISGGGRNTEAFF; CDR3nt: TGTGCCATCAGTGGCGGAGGGAGGAACACTGAAGCTTTCTTT
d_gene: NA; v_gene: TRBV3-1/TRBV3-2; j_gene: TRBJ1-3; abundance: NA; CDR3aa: CASSEGWVGWSSGNTIYF; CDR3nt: TGTGCCAGCAGCGAAGGGTGGGTCGGCTGGAGCTCTGGAAACACCATATATTTT
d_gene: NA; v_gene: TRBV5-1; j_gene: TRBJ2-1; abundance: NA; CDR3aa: CASSPGDTYSYNEQFF; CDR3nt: TGCGCCAGCAGCCCGGGGGACACTTACTCCTACAATGAGCAGTTCTTC